This T cell receptor beta chain was identified in a study of blood T cell repertoires in COVID-19. Study as a whole: T cells, B-cell-depleted T cells, or PBMCs supplied cDNA or gDNA.

With respect to this clone: The sample carries other DNA sequences with the same CDR3.

Generated by immunoSEQ multiplex PCR, the TCRdb table keeps only in-frame clones and is missing some. The sample carries approximately 190,000 clones, around nine tenths recorded once. Germline V gene sequence: CDR1 SEHNR, CDR2 FQNEAQ (reference sequence). This CDR3 has 14 residues. V lost 4 bases to trimming and J lost 3 bases, with 10 bases between them. The genes are TRBV7-9 and TRBJ1-5; possible D gene TRBD1, 6 bases. The sequence was obtained from a man aged 65-85 years with active or convalescent COVID-19. Sequenced material: peripheral blood. The CDR3 here is CASSSTGSNQPQHF. The CDR3, as DNA: TGTGCCAGCAGCTCGACAGGTTCCAATCAGCCCCAGCATTTT.